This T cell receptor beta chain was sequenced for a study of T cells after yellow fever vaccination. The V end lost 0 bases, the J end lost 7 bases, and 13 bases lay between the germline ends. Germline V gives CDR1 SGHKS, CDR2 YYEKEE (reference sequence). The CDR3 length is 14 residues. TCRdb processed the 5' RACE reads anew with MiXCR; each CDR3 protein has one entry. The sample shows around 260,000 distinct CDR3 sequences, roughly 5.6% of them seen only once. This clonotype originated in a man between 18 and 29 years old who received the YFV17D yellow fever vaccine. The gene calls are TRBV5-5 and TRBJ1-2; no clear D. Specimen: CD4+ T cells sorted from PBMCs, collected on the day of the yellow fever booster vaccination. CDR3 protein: CASSLGSGYGGYTF. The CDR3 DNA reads TGTGCCAGCAGCTTGGGATCGGGGTACGGTGGCTACACCTTC.